The sequence of this T cell receptor (beta chain) was determined in a study of T-cell memory formation after mild COVID-19. Turning to the study itself: TCR clusters were mostly confined to one donor each. Study-level points and caveats: Contracting clones from day 15 to 85 showed balanced CD4/CD8; later expanders favored CD4+. Whether second-wave clones peaking at day 37 were SARS-CoV-2 specific went unconfirmed. Shrinking CD4+ clones resided mostly in CM and EM, and CD8+ ones in EMRA.

Trimming took off 5 bases at V and 4 bases at J, with 8 bases between the two ends. Germline V gene lookup returns CDR1 MDHEN and CDR2 SYDVKM. The CDR3 is 12 amino acids. TCRdb redid the calling of the 5' RACE reads with MiXCR, one entry per CDR3 protein. The sample gives 110,000 or so distinct CDR3 sequences, approximately 21% of which show up once; approximately 40% is in the top ten. Comments on this clonotype: Its antigen is undetermined.

The gene calls are TRBV28 and TRBJ1-1, with a tentative D call TRBD1 (6 bases). The specimen was PBMCs or a T cell subset sorted from them (not recorded which). This clonotype originated in a young man who had mild COVID-19 (a few samples of this study predate the infection). Cell type and time point are not known. The CDR3 here is CASSTQGTEAFF. CDR3 bases: TGTGCCAGCAGTACACAGGGCACTGAAGCTTTCTTT.